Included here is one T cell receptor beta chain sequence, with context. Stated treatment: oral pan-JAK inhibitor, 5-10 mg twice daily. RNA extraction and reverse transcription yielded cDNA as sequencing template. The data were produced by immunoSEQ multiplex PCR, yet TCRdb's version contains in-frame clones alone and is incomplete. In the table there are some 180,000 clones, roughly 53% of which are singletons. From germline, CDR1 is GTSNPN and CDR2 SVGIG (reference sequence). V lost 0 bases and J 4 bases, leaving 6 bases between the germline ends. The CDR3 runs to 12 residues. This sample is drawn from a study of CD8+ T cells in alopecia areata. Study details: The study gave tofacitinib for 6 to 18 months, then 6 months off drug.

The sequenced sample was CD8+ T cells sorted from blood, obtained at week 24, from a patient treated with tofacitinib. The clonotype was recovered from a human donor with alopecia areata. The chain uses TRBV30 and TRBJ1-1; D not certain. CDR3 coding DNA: TGTGCCTGGAGTGTCGGGTCCACTGAAGCTTTCTTT. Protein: CAWSVGSTEAFF.